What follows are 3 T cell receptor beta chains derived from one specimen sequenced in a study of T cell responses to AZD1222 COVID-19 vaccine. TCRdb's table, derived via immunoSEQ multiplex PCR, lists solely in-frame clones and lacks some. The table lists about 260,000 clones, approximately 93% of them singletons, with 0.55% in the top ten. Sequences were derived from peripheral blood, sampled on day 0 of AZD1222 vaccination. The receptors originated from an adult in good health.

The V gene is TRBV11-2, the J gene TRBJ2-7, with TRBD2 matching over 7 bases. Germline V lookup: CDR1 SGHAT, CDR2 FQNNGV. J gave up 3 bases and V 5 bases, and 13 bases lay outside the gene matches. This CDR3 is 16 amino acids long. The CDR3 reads CASSLRGSAGVYEQYF. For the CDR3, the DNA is TGTGCCAGCAGCCTTCGTGGGTCGGCGGGAGTCTACGAGCAGTACTTC.

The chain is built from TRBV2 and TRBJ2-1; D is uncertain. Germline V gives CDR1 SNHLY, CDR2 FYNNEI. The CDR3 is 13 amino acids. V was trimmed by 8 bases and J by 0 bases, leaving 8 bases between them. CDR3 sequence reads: CASGGSSYNEQFF. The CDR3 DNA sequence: TGTGCCAGCGGCGGCAGCTCCTACAATGAGCAGTTCTTC.

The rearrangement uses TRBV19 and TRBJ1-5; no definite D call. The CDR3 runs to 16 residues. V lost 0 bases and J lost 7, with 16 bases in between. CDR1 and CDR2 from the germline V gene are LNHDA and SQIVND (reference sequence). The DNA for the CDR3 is TGTGCCAGTAGTATAGACGGGGTTTATTCTTTCCAGCCCCAGCATTTT. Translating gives CASSIDGVYSFQPQHF. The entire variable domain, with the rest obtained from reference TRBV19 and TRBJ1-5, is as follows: DGGITQSPKYLFRKEGQNVTLSCEQNLNHDAMYWYRQDPGQGLRLIYYSQIVNDFQKGDIAEGYSVSREKKESFPLTVTSAQKNPTAFYLCASSIDGVYSFQPQHFGDGTRLSIL.